This paragraph reports one TCR beta chain. Its matching antigen is unknown. A junction boundary mismatches the germline segment, possibly from a read error. CDR3 length: 18 residues. Germline loops: CDR1 SGHKS, CDR2 YYEKEE (reference sequence). The sample originates from a study of early stage breast cancer tumors. Study conclusions and caveats: Tumors had 2 to 3-fold higher T cell density and higher clonality than adjacent normal breast tissue.

Produced via immunoSEQ multiplex PCR; TCRdb's table is partial and in-frame only. The sample yields around 50,000 clones, roughly 83% seen once. The clonotype originates from a person aged 50 to 59 with breast cancer. The chain links TRBV5-5 to TRBJ2-2; 9 nucleotides align to TRBD2. Sequenced input: blood. This CDR3 reads CATSPPPGGRAIGGELFF. The DNA for the CDR3 is TGTGCCACCAGCCCACCCCCAGGCGGGAGGGCCATAGGCGGGGAGCTGTTTTTT.